What follows are 31 T cell receptor beta chains derived from one specimen sequenced in a study of cytomegalovirus exposure and HLA in healthy donors. Primers included in the PCR were 60 Vbeta and 13 Jbeta primers. Measured with immunoSEQ multiplex PCR; TCRdb has only the in-frame clones, and not every one. The sample holds about 160,000 clones, 80% to 85% seen once. Sequencing was performed on PBMCs. The receptors derive from a boy younger than 10 in good health and CMV-seronegative.

The V and J genes are TRBV2 and TRBJ1-2, with 7 bases fitting TRBD1. The J segment lost 5 bases and the V segment lost 7 bases, leaving 10 bases of the junction unmatched. CDR3 length: 14 residues. The germline gives CDR1 SNHLY, CDR2 FYNNEI. CDR3 amino acids: CASIGDRELYGYTF. The CDR3 nucleotides read TGTGCCAGCATCGGAGACAGGGAGCTATATGGCTACACCTTC.

This clone was recorded a few times. The rearrangement joins TRBV4-1 to TRBJ1-5, with TRBD1 as a possible D gene (6 bases). The CDR3 covers 14 residues. Trimming cost V 1 base and J 7 bases, with 11 bases left between them. Germline CDR1 reads MGHRA; CDR2 reads YSYEKL. Written as DNA, the CDR3 is TGCGCCAGCAGCCAAGCACAGGGTAACCAGCCCCAGCATTTT. This translates into CASSQAQGNQPQHF.

The CDR3 sequence: CASSSLGTNTGELFF. The CDR3 bases are TGTGCCAGCAGTTCCCTCGGGACAAACACCGGGGAGCTGTTTTTT. The chain combines TRBV27 with TRBJ2-2; a possible D gene is TRBD1 (6 bases). V lost 4 bases and J 2 bases, leaving 11 bases between the germline ends. The CDR3 is made up of 15 amino acids. Germline assignment: CDR1 MNHEY and CDR2 SMNVEV (reference sequence).

This clone was seen only a few times. The rearrangement links TRBV25-1 to TRBJ1-4, with 9 bases matching TRBD1. The CDR3 has 15 amino acids. CDR1 MGHDK and CDR2 SYGVNS come from the germline V gene. Unmatched junction bases numbered 8, after V lost 4 bases and J lost 8 bases. For the CDR3, the DNA is TGTGCCAGCAGTGGGGGGACAGGGTTTGTGGAAAAACTGTTTTTT. Translated, it gives CASSGGTGFVEKLFF.

CDR3 loop: CAGSPRQGGSYEQYV. CDR3 DNA sequence: TGTGCCGGCTCACCACGGCAGGGAGGATCCTACGAGCAGTACGTC. The V call is TRBV18, the J call TRBJ2-7, with D tentatively TRBD2 (6 bases). This CDR3 contains 15 residues. CDR1 and CDR2 (germline): KGHSH, LQKENI.

The V gene is TRBV9, the J gene TRBJ2-1; a weak D match, TRBD2 (10 bases). The CDR3 has 16 amino acids. V lost 0 bases and J 7 bases, leaving 17 bases between the germline ends. Germline V lookup: CDR1 SGDLS, CDR2 YYNGEE. This CDR3 reads CASSVATSGTGNEQFF. The CDR3 DNA is TGTGCCAGCAGCGTAGCCACTAGCGGGACAGGGAATGAGCAGTTCTTC.

The chain is built from TRBV11-2 and TRBJ1-2; possible D gene TRBD1, 5 bases. Trimming pared 3 bases from V and 3 bases from J, leaving 23 bases between. The CDR3 covers 18 residues. Germline V gene data show CDR1 as SGHAT and CDR2 as FQNNGV. CDR3 in amino acids: CASSFLSAGGWEDYGYTF. CDR3 nucleotides: TGTGCCAGCAGCTTCCTCTCGGCCGGGGGGTGGGAAGACTATGGCTACACCTTC.

V gene TRBV6-5 combines with J gene TRBJ1-2; TRBD1 is a possible D gene (6 bases). With 2 bases removed from V and 7 bases from J, the gap between germline ends came to 14 bases. Germline CDR1 MNHEY, CDR2 SVGAGI. CDR3 length: 14 residues. The CDR3 here is CASSYVPQGPGYTF. The DNA for the CDR3 is TGTGCCAGCAGTTACGTCCCCCAGGGGCCTGGCTACACCTTC.

V is TRBV7-8 and J is TRBJ1-2; 10 bases line up with TRBD1. The CDR3 is 14 residues long. The V gene end was trimmed by 1 base and the J gene end by 4 bases; junction bases not matched to a gene: 0. Germline CDR1 reads SGHVS; CDR2 reads FQNEAQ. CDR3: CASSLGTGGYGYTF. As DNA, the CDR3 is TGTGCCAGCAGCTTAGGGACAGGGGGCTATGGCTACACCTTC.

The gene calls are TRBV7-2 and TRBJ2-3, with D maybe TRBD1 (5 bases). Germline loops: CDR1 SGHTA, CDR2 FQGNSA. Trimming took off 5 bases at V and 6 bases at J, with 9 bases between the two ends. This CDR3 comprises 12 residues. The DNA for the CDR3 is TGTGCCAGCAGCGCTTACAGGGATACGCAGTATTTT. This gives the protein CASSAYRDTQYF. Drawing the rest from reference TRBV7-2 and TRBJ2-3, the complete variable domain is GAGVSQSPSNKVTEKGKDVELRCDPISGHTALYWYRQSLGQGLEFLIYFQGNSAPDKSGLPSDRFSAERTGGSVSTLTIQRTQQEDSAVYLCASSAYRDTQYFGPGTRLTVL.

The chain has TRBV4-2 and TRBJ2-1, with TRBD2 identical over 12 bases. V shed 1 base and J 0 bases; nucleotides not matched to a gene: 13. In germline, CDR1 is LGHNA, CDR2 YNFKEQ. CDR3 length: 21 residues. The CDR3 DNA reads TGTGCCAGCAGCCAAGGTCTGGCCGGACTAGCGGGAACTTCCTCCTACAATGAGCAGTTCTTC. This sequence encodes CASSQGLAGLAGTSSYNEQFF.

V gene TRBV7-2 combines with J gene TRBJ1-2; D is unclear. The CDR3 consists of 12 residues. Trimming took off 4 bases at V and 8 bases at J, with 11 bases between the two ends. Germline V gene sequence: CDR1 SGHTA, CDR2 FQGNSA. CDR3 loop: CASSYYGEGYTF. The CDR3 nucleotides are TGTGCCAGCAGCTATTACGGGGAAGGCTACACCTTC.

The table lists this clone with a count of one. The J gene is TRBJ1-2, the V gene TRBV7-8; 10 nucleotides match TRBD1. The CDR3 runs to 15 residues. J was trimmed by 2 bases and V by 5 bases; bases with no gene match: 5. Germline V CDR1 and CDR2: SGHVS, FQNEAQ. CDR3 nucleotide sequence: TGTGCCAGCAGCGCCCCGGGACAGGGGAACTATGGCTACACCTTC. This translates into CASSAPGQGNYGYTF.

The chain carries TRBV18 and TRBJ1-6; D gene ambiguous. V was pared by 0 bases and J by 4 bases, with 10 bases between. In germline, CDR1 is KGHSH, CDR2 LQKENI. The CDR3 length is 16 residues. The CDR3 region is CASSPPSASYNSPLHF. DNA of the CDR3: TGTGCCAGCTCACCACCTTCAGCGTCGTATAATTCACCCCTCCACTTT.

This CDR3 is CASSLGALAGEPDEQYF. The DNA of the CDR3 is TGCGCCAGCAGCTTGGGCGCACTAGCGGGAGAACCTGACGAGCAGTACTTC. The chain is built from TRBV5-1 and TRBJ2-7; TRBD2 matches at 11 bases. Germline trimming cut 0 bases from V and 5 bases from J; bases unmatched to any gene: 10. The CDR3 is made up of 17 amino acids. Germline lookup yields CDR1 SGHRS and CDR2 YFSETQ.

In this sample, this clone turned up a few times. The chain links TRBV11-2 to TRBJ1-4, with D maybe TRBD1 (5 bases). The CDR3 is 12 amino acids. V lost 8 bases and J lost 8, with 12 bases in between. CDR1 is SGHAT and CDR2 is FQNNGV in the germline V gene. The CDR3 nucleotides are TGTGCCAGCCAGGGTCTTGGGGAAAAACTGTTTTTT. Its translation is CASQGLGEKLFF.

This chain uses TRBV30 with TRBJ2-7, with a tentative D call TRBD1 (5 bases). The germline CDR1 and CDR2 sequences are GTSNPN and SVGIG (reference sequence). V was trimmed by 5 bases and J by 5 bases, leaving 19 bases between them. The CDR3 length is 14 residues. The CDR3 loop reads CAWGPGPAEHEQYF. CDR3 bases: TGTGCCTGGGGGCCAGGGCCCGCTGAACACGAGCAGTACTTC.

V gene TRBV4-3 combines with J gene TRBJ2-7; D is perhaps TRBD1 (5 bases). Trimming shortened V by 0 bases and J by 9 bases, and 9 bases separated the two germline ends. The CDR3 is 12 amino acids. CDR1 and CDR2 (germline): LGHNA, YSLEER. CDR3 in amino acids: CASSQESGRQYF. For the CDR3, the DNA is TGCGCCAGCAGCCAAGAATCAGGGCGGCAGTACTTC.

The rearrangement uses TRBV4-3 and TRBJ2-1; 7 nucleotides agree with TRBD1. This CDR3 contains 14 residues. The V segment lost 4 bases and the J segment 6 bases; nucleotides outside the gene matches: 6. Germline CDR1 reads LGHNA; CDR2 reads YSLEER. Here the CDR3 reads CASSLWQGVNEQFF. The CDR3 bases are TGCGCCAGCAGCCTGTGGCAGGGGGTCAATGAGCAGTTCTTC.

J is TRBJ1-6 and V is TRBV2, with TRBD1 as a possible D gene (6 bases). The CDR3 is made up of 16 amino acids. CDR1 is SNHLY and CDR2 is FYNNEI in the germline V gene. The V and J ends lost 0 bases and 4 bases respectively, with 10 bases between them. The CDR3 nucleotides are TGTGCCAGCAGTGAAGCGAACAGGGCATATAATTCACCCCTCCACTTT. Its protein is CASSEANRAYNSPLHF.

The sample holds one count of this clone. The rearrangement uses TRBV6-5 and TRBJ1-2; D remains unclear. Trimming cost V 7 bases and J 8 bases, with 14 bases left between them. The CDR3 spans 12 residues. Germline CDR1 is MNHEY and CDR2 is SVGAGI. The chain's CDR3 is CASTQRGGGYTF. CDR3 coding DNA: TGTGCCAGCACCCAACGGGGTGGAGGCTACACCTTC.

This clone was seen more than once but under ten times. The V and J genes are TRBV14 and TRBJ2-1; TRBD2 is a possible D gene (6 bases). Looked up from germline, CDR1 is SGHDN and CDR2 is FVKESK. The CDR3 is 16 residues long. V was trimmed by 4 bases and J by 6 bases, leaving 19 bases between them. CDR3: CASSRSISWEVNEQFF. The CDR3 DNA is TGTGCCAGCAGCCGGAGTATTAGTTGGGAGGTCAATGAGCAGTTCTTC.

The chain combines TRBV9 with TRBJ1-4, with 7 bases that match TRBD1. The junction had 4 bases not matched to a gene; V was cut back by 2 bases and J by 6 bases. This CDR3 comprises 14 residues. The V gene's germline CDR1 is SGDLS and CDR2 YYNGEE. CDR3 sequence reads: CASSVDGTDEKLFF. DNA of the CDR3: TGTGCCAGCAGCGTCGACGGGACAGATGAAAAACTGTTTTTT.

This chain connects TRBV5-6 to TRBJ2-1; tentative D call: TRBD2 (5 bases). The germline V and J ends were trimmed by 0 bases and 0 bases, with 19 bases remaining between them. This CDR3 spans 19 amino acids. Germline V gene data show CDR1 as SGHDT and CDR2 as YYEEEE. The CDR3 coding sequence is TGTGCCAGCAGCTTGGCCGGGGTCCCCCCGGAAAGCTCCTACAATGAGCAGTTCTTC. It codes for CASSLAGVPPESSYNEQFF.

The genes are TRBV7-9 and TRBJ1-2; TRBD1 matches at 9 bases. CDR3 length equals 15 residues. Germline V gives CDR1 SEHNR, CDR2 FQNEAQ (reference sequence). With V trimmed by 5 bases and J by 8 bases, 12 bases remained unmatched. In DNA, the CDR3 is TGTGCCAGCAGCCCCGAGGGACAGGGTGAAAGAGGCTACACCTTC. Its translation is CASSPEGQGERGYTF.

As for this clone: One end of the junction is discordant with germline, which a read error may explain. Distinct nucleotide sequences in the sample also encode this CDR3. The V call is TRBV5-6, the J call TRBJ2-2; D may match TRBD1 or TRBD2 (6 bases each). The CDR3 spans 15 residues. Per the germline V gene, CDR1 is SGHDT and CDR2 is YYEEEE. CDR3 amino acids: CASSLGGENTGELFF. The CDR3 DNA sequence: TGTGCCAGTAGCTTGGGGGGCGAGAACACCGGGGAGCTGTTTTTT.

The chain recombines TRBV5-1 with TRBJ2-3; D ambiguous. The length of the CDR3 is 12 residues. In germline, CDR1 is SGHRS, CDR2 YFSETQ. Trimming shortened V by 2 bases and J by 3 bases, and 4 bases separated the two germline ends. The CDR3 region is CASSFGTDTQYF. The CDR3 DNA is TGCGCCAGCAGCTTCGGTACAGATACGCAGTATTTT.

The genes are TRBV5-1 and TRBJ2-6, with TRBD2 matching over 7 bases. J gave up 3 bases and V 4 bases, and 10 bases lay outside the gene matches. Germline V CDR1 and CDR2: SGHRS, YFSETQ. This CDR3 region has 17 residues. The CDR3 nucleotides are TGCGCCAGCAGCCCCTTCCGGGGGGAGGTTGGGGCCAACGTCCTGACTTTC. As protein: CASSPFRGEVGANVLTF.

The J gene is TRBJ1-2, the V gene TRBV19; D may be TRBD1 (5 bases). CDR3 size: 15 residues. CDR1 LNHDA and CDR2 SQIVND come from the germline V gene (reference sequence). V shed 5 bases and J shed 6 bases, with 19 bases lying between them. The CDR3 nucleotides are TGTGCCAGTAGTTTTTTTTCGACAGCCGGAGATGGCTACACCTTC. Amino acid sequence: CASSFFSTAGDGYTF. Full variable domain (remainder filled in from reference TRBV19 and TRBJ1-2): DGGITQSPKYLFRKEGQNVTLSCEQNLNHDAMYWYRQDPGQGLRLIYYSQIVNDFQKGDIAEGYSVSREKKESFPLTVTSAQKNPTAFYLCASSFFSTAGDGYTFGSGTRLTVV.

The chain has TRBV13 and TRBJ2-1; D is possibly TRBD1 (6 bases). Germline V gene sequence: CDR1 PRHDT, CDR2 FYEKMQ (reference sequence). Trimming shortened V by 5 bases and J by 4 bases, and 9 bases separated the two germline ends. There are 13 residues in the CDR3. The CDR3 nucleotides read TGTGCCAGCAGCCAAGGACAGTACAATGAGCAGTTCTTC. This translates into CASSQGQYNEQFF.

The chain combines TRBV6-6 with TRBJ1-1; TRBD1 aligns across 7 bases. Germline-derived CDR1 and CDR2 are MNHNY and SVGAGI (reference sequence). This CDR3 spans 12 amino acids. V dropped 4 bases and J dropped 7; count of bases not matched to a gene: 3. This chain's CDR3 is CASSLTGVEAFF. CDR3 DNA: TGTGCCAGCAGTTTAACAGGGGTTGAAGCTTTCTTT.